The rows below give T cell receptor beta chains drawn from one sample of a study of blood T cell repertoires in COVID-19. TCRdb's copy holds only in-frame clones and misses some; the assay was immunoSEQ multiplex PCR. The table records around 210,000 clones, less than 85% of them present only once. The sample comprised peripheral blood. These receptors were collected from a woman aged 65 to 85 with acute or convalescent COVID-19. Each CDR3 is given with its conserved first and last residue. Clone sizes are given selectively: once, few, many, or a class where the clone is expanded.

v_gene	j_gene	abundance	CDR3aa
TRBV3-1/TRBV3-2	TRBJ2-5	.	CASSQLGIRTQYF
TRBV6-5	TRBJ1-4	.	CASLQELNEKLFF
TRBV7-2	TRBJ1-5	many	CASSLEAYSNQPQHF
TRBV7-2	TRBJ1-5	.	CASSLQGIGEPQHF
TRBV2	TRBJ2-3	.	CASSEKGAGFTDTQYF
TRBV6-6	TRBJ2-1	.	CASSDGTYNEQFF
TRBV27	TRBJ2-7	few	CASRMTGGLYEQYF
TRBV5-1	TRBJ1-3	.	CASSLVQGAAGNTIYF
TRBV28	TRBJ2-5	.	CAAVTGRQETQYF
TRBV9	TRBJ2-3	.	CASSVEQLDTQYF
TRBV30	TRBJ2-3	.	CAWSVAGGSRTQYF
TRBV7-9	TRBJ2-1	few	CASSLRDTHNEQFF
TRBV7-8	TRBJ2-7	.	CASSPYLAGEPYEQYF